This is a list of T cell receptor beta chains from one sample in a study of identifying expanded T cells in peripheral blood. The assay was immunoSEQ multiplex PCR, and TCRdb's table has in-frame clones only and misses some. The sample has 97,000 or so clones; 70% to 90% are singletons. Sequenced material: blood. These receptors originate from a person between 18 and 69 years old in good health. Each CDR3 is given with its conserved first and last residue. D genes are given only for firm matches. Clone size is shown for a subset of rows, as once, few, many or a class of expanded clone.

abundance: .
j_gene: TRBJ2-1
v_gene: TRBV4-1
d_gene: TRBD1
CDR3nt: TGCGCCAGCAGCCGTTCACCGGGACAGGGTTTCGATGAGCAGTTCTTC
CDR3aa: CASSRSPGQGFDEQFF

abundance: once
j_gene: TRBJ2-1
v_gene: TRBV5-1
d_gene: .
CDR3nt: TGCGCCAGCAGCTTGTGGGTCAATGAGCAGTTCTTC
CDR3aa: CASSLWVNEQFF

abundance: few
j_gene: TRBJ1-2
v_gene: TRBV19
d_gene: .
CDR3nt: TGTGCCAGTACCCCCCGGGGGGCAGGGCCGCAATCCTATGGCTACACCTTC
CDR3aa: CASTPRGAGPQSYGYTF

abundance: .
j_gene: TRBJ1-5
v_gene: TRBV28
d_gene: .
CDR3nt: TGTGCCAGCAGTTTAGGGCAGCCCCAGCATTTT
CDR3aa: CASSLGQPQHF

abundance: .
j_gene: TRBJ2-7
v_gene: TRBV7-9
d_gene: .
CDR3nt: TGTGCCAGCAAGAATAGCGGCACCTACGAGCAGTACTTC
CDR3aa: CASKNSGTYEQYF

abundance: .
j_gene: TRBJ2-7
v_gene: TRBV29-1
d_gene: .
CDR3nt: TGCAGCGTTGGAGTCGGGGCAGACTCCTACGAGCAGTACTTC
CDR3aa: CSVGVGADSYEQYF

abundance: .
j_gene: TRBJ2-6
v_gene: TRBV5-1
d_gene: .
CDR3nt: TGCGCCAGCAGCTTGGAGACCTTTTCTGGGGCCAACGTCCTGACTTTC
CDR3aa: CASSLETFSGANVLTF

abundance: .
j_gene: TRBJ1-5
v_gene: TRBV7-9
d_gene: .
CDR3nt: TGTGCCAGCAGCCTCACGTTGAATCAGCCCCAGCATTTT
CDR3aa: CASSLTLNQPQHF

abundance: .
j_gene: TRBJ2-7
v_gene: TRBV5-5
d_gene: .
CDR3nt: TGTGCCAGCAGCCCTCTAGACGGACGCTACGAGCAGTACTTC
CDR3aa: CASSPLDGRYEQYF

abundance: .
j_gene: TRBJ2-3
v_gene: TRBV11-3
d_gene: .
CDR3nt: TGTGCCAGCAGCTTAATAAGGGGATATACGCAGTATTTT
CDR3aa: CASSLIRGYTQYF

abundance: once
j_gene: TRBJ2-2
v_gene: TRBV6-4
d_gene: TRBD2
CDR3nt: TGTGCCAGCAGAGACCCCGGGACTAGCGGGAGGTTGGGGGAGCTGTTTTTT
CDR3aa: CASRDPGTSGRLGELFF

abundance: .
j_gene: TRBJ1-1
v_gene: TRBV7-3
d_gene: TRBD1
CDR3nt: TGTGCCAGCAGCTTACGAGGGACAGGCGAAGCTTTCTTT
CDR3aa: CASSLRGTGEAFF

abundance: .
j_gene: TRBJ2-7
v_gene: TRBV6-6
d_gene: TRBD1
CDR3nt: TGTGCCAGCAGTTACTACCTCCCGGACAGGGAACGAAAGCAGTACTTC
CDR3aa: CASSYYLPDRERKQYF

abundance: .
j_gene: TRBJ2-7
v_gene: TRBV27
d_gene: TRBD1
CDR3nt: TGTGCCAGCAGTGGACAGGGAGCCTACGAGCAGTACTTC
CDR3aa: CASSGQGAYEQYF

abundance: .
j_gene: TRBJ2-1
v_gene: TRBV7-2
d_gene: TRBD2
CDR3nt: TGTGCCAGCAGACGTCCGGGACTACGGTACAATGAGCAGTTCTTC
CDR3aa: CASRRPGLRYNEQFF

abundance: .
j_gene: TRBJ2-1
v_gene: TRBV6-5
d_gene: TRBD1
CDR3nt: TGTGCCAGCAGTTTGAAGACAGGGACCAATGAGCAGTTCTTC
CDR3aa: CASSLKTGTNEQFF

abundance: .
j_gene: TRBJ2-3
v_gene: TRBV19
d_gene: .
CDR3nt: TGTGCCAGTAGTATGGCCGGGGCCAGGTACCCAGATACGCAGTATTTT
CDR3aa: CASSMAGARYPDTQYF

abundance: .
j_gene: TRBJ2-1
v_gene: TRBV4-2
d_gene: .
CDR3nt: TGTGCCAGCAGCCAAGACAACAATGAGCAGTTCTTC
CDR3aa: CASSQDNNEQFF

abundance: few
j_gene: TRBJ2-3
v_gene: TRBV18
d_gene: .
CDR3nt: TGTGCCAGCTCGCAGACCCAGGCGGATACGCAGTATTTT
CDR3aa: CASSQTQADTQYF

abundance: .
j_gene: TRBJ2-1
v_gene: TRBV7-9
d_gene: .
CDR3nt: TGTGCCAGCAGCCCATCTAGACATGAGCAGTTCTTC
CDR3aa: CASSPSRHEQFF

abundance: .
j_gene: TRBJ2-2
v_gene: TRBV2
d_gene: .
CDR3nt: TGTGCCAGCAGTGAGCAGGGGTCCACCGGGGAGCTGTTTTTT
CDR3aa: CASSEQGSTGELFF

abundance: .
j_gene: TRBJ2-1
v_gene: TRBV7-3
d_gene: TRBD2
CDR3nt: TGTGCCAGCAGCTTAACTGGGACTAGCGCATACAATGAGCAGTTCTTC
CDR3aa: CASSLTGTSAYNEQFF

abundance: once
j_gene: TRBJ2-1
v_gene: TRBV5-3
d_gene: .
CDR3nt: TGTGCCAGAAGCTTGGGGGGAGTTATCCGGGTTGAGCAGTTCTTC
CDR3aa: CARSLGGVIRVEQFF

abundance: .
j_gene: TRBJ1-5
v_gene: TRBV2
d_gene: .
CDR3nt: TGTGCCAGCAGTACAGGGCTTCAGCCCCAGCATTTT
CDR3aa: CASSTGLQPQHF

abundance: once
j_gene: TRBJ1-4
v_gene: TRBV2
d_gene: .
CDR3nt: TGTGCCAGCAGTGAGGACCGGGACACCCCGAACTTCACAACTAATGAAAAACTGTTTTTT
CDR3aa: CASSEDRDTPNFTTNEKLFF

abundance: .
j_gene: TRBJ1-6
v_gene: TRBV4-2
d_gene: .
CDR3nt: TGTGCCAGCAGCCAAGTGCCCGGCTCACCCCTCCACTTT
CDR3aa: CASSQVPGSPLHF

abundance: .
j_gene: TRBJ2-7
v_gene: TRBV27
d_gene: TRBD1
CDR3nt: TGTGCCAGCAGTCTCGGACAGGGCGAGCAGTACTTC
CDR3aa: CASSLGQGEQYF